This T cell receptor beta chain was sequenced during a study of spatial heterogeneity in lung cancer (dated by TCRdb to about 2019). For context, the study as a whole: Beta-chain transcripts were consistently detected in greater numbers than alpha-chain transcripts, which likely reflects a higher abundance of beta-chain transcripts. A strong correlation was found between TCR transcript counts in tumor regions and a T cell transcriptional module score from matched bulk RNA-seq. The study linked features of the TCR repertoire to counts of nonsynonymous mutations, which were determined by whole-exome sequencing of tumor tissue. In the raw uncorrected reads, each unique combination of TCR and UMI appeared on average more than ten times. In non-small cell lung cancer, the study quantitatively compared TCR alpha and beta repertoires across several tumor regions, matched nontumor lung, and blood. At surgery, both alpha and beta chains were TCR-sequenced in 220 tumor regions, 63 to 80 matched nontumor lung samples and 56 PBMC samples.

Results and caveats for the whole study, not just this receptor: The tumor nonsynonymous mutation count correlated with the number of expanded intratumoral alpha and beta TCRs. Counts of ubiquitous and regional expanded TCRs correlated with counts of ubiquitous and regional nonsynonymous mutations, respectively. Confirming at a functional level the hypothesis that regional TCRs recognize regional mutations was considered to require additional single-cell paired TCR alpha and beta sequencing. TCR-seq was estimated to cover only approximately 7% of tumor T cells for alpha chains and around 12% for beta chains.

The CDR3 has 15 amino acids, counting the end cysteine and phenylalanine. The read is trimmed to its CDR3 DNA, 45 bases read in frame from base 1. The CDR1 and CDR2 encoded by the germline V gene are SGHTA and FQGTGA. V sheds 1 base and J sheds 2 bases, leaving 11 bases between their ends. Libraries came from 5' RACE. The run used a NextSeq 500. The TCR library protocol attached a unique molecular identifier to each TCR cDNA molecule to allow correction of PCR and sequencing errors. As for how the authors treated the data: TCR identification, UMI-based error correction and CDR3 extraction were all carried out with Decombinator tools. Expanded TCRs were defined as those above a frequency of 2 per 1,000, corresponding to the top 1% of the tumor frequency distribution. Expanded tumor TCRs were classed as regional if statistically deemed absent (corrected P<0.05) from at least one tumor region, otherwise ubiquitous. Each repertoire was subsampled 100 times to 5,000 TCRs, after which Renyi diversity was computed with the R vegan package. CDR3 similarity networks were built from amino acid triplet string-kernel similarity, with CDR3s being connected when pairwise similarity was above 0.82. Using fastp at Q25 and MiXCR, TCRdb reprocessed the public reads and kept productive beta chains. Rows are combined by CDR3 protein, so each entry shows the most common genes and DNA. These V and J calls derive from TCRdb rather than the authors' analysis. The sample table contains approximately 9,200 distinct CDR3 sequences; only one count was recorded for approximately 5% of them. In total, the top ten clones hold around 14% of the sample.

This clonotype was recorded many times. Its binding antigen is unknown. No base quality information exists; no much larger clone differs at one position. In light of the paper, this sample's time point label describes: sample taken at primary tumor resection. Samples were obtained from roughly 72 patients with early-stage, untreated non-small cell lung cancer from the lung TRACERx cohort. For TCR sequencing, whole RNA was extracted from tumor and nontumor lung tissue, or from cryopreserved PBMC samples, and no cell sorting was done. Only patients for whom sufficient RNA was available from at least two tumor regions were selected for TCR sequencing. Before being selected, tumor and adjacent nontumor lung specimens were reviewed by a lung pathologist.

The clonotype was recovered from a female donor with early-stage non-small cell lung cancer. The specimen comprised lung tumor tissue, sampled at surgery. The chain employs TRBV7-3 and TRBJ2-5, with no reliable assignment of the D segment. The CDR3: CASSLNTGQQETQYF. The DNA reads as follows: TGTGCCAGCAGCTTAAACACCGGGCAGCAAGAGACCCAGTACTTC.